The 14 T cell receptor beta chains in this list originate from one sample, sequenced in a study of cytomegalovirus exposure and HLA in healthy donors. The PCR made use of 60 Vbeta and 13 Jbeta primers. Here immunoSEQ multiplex PCR was the method, and the copy in TCRdb shows in-frame clones only, minus some. The table has roughly 150,000 clones, roughly 70% seen once. The specimen was PBMCs. These TCRs come from a man between 60 and 70 years old in good health and CMV-seronegative.

This clone occurred a few times. The genes are TRBV7-8 and TRBJ1-1; 10 positions match TRBD1. V lost 2 bases, J lost 3 bases, and 3 bases stayed unmatched. Germline V lookup: CDR1 SGHVS, CDR2 FQNEAQ. The CDR3 length is 15 residues. Written as DNA, the CDR3 is TGTGCCAGCAGCTTATGGACAGGGGGGGACACTGAAGCTTTCTTT. Residues: CASSLWTGGDTEAFF.

V gene TRBV7-9 combines with J gene TRBJ2-2; D not certain. Germline assignment: CDR1 SEHNR and CDR2 FQNEAQ (reference sequence). CDR3 length equals 14 residues. V was cut by 1 base and J by 3 bases, with 6 bases left in between. The chain's CDR3 is CASSLVAYTGELFF. The CDR3, as DNA: TGTGCCAGCAGCTTAGTGGCCTACACCGGGGAGCTGTTTTTT.

For this clone: An end of the junction differs from the germline gene, which may be a read error. The chain links TRBV7-3 to TRBJ2-1, with TRBD2 matching 9 bases. CDR3 length: 18 amino acids. Germline CDR1 is SGHTA and CDR2 is FQGTGA. Here the CDR3 reads CASSLGGRTSVNYNEKFF. CDR3 DNA: TGTGCCAGCAGCTTAGGAGGGAGGACTAGCGTCAACTACAATGAGAAGTTCTTC. Combining the CDR3 with reference TRBV7-3 and TRBJ2-1 gives the whole variable domain GAGVSQTPSNKVTEKGKYVELRCDPISGHTALYWYRQSLGQGPEFLIYFQGTGAADDSGLPNDRFFAVRPEGSVSTLKIQRTERGDSAVYLCASSLGGRTSVNYNEKFFGPGTRLTVL.

This clone was picked up one time. V usage is TRBV28 and J usage is TRBJ2-7; TRBD1 matches at 9 bases. V shed 1 base and J 3 bases; nucleotides not matched to a gene: 4. The CDR3 is 15 amino acids. Germline CDR1 and CDR2: MDHEN and SYDVKM. The CDR3 sequence is CASSLSRDRDYEQYF. CDR3 nucleotides: TGTGCCAGCAGTTTATCCAGGGACAGGGACTACGAGCAGTACTTC.

The chain uses TRBV11-2 and TRBJ2-2, with 9 bases fitting TRBD1. With V trimmed by 4 bases and J by 3 bases, 3 bases remained unmatched. Germline V gives CDR1 SGHAT, CDR2 FQNNGV. This CDR3 is 15 amino acids long. This CDR3 reads CASSWTGVDTGELFF. CDR3 bases: TGTGCCAGCAGCTGGACAGGGGTGGACACCGGGGAGCTGTTTTTT.

The genes are TRBV28 and TRBJ1-1; no firm D call. In germline, CDR1 is MDHEN, CDR2 SYDVKM. V was clipped by 4 bases and J by 0 bases, with 12 bases between them. The CDR3 has 15 residues. CDR3 sequence (DNA): TGTGCCAGCAGTTCGGCGACGGGTGTGAACACTGAAGCTTTCTTT. Amino acids: CASSSATGVNTEAFF.

This rearrangement joins TRBV18 to TRBJ2-3, with a tentative D call TRBD1 (5 bases). This CDR3 has 14 residues. With 0 bases removed from V and 5 bases from J, the gap between germline ends came to 9 bases. Germline values: CDR1 KGHSH, CDR2 LQKENI. CDR3 in amino acids: CASSPPQGRDTQYF. In DNA form, the CDR3 reads TGTGCCAGCTCACCACCTCAGGGAAGAGATACGCAGTATTTT.

This chain uses TRBV4-3 with TRBJ1-1; 7 bases fit TRBD1. Germline-derived CDR1 and CDR2 are LGHNA and YSLEER. This CDR3 region has 14 residues. Losses at the gene ends were 5 bases for V and 10 bases for J; bases not matched to a gene: 13. CDR3 DNA sequence: TGCGCCAGCAGCTCGCGAAATCTTAACAGGGGAGCTTTCTTT. This sequence encodes CASSSRNLNRGAFF.

This clone was found a few times. The chain employs TRBV30 and TRBJ1-4, with 7 bases matching TRBD1. The V and J ends lost 0 bases and 0 bases, in that order; junction bases with no gene match: 7. The length of the CDR3 is 17 residues. Germline loops: CDR1 GTSNPN, CDR2 SVGIG (reference sequence). The CDR3 region is CAWSVPRQGATNEKLFF. CDR3 nucleotide sequence: TGTGCCTGGAGTGTACCTCGACAGGGAGCAACTAATGAAAAACTGTTTTTT.

This clone was found once. This chain links TRBV30 with TRBJ1-5; perhaps TRBD1 as D (5 bases). This CDR3 has 15 amino acids. Per the germline V gene, CDR1 is GTSNPN and CDR2 is SVGIG (reference sequence). With 1 base removed from V and 4 bases from J, the gap between germline ends came to 14 bases. The CDR3 DNA reads TGTGCCTGGAGTGGCCGGGTAGGGGTTAATCAGCCCCAGCATTTT. Amino acids: CAWSGRVGVNQPQHF. Filled out from reference TRBV30 and TRBJ1-5, the complete variable domain reads SQTIHQWPATLVQPVGSPLSLECTVEGTSNPNLYWYRQAAGRGLQLLFYSVGIGQISSEVPQNLSASRPQDRQFILSSKKLLLSDSGFYLCAWSGRVGVNQPQHFGDGTRLSIL.

The chain recombines TRBV19 with TRBJ1-1; tentative D call: TRBD1 (5 bases). Germline V gene sequence: CDR1 LNHDA, CDR2 SQIVND (reference sequence). The CDR3 has 15 amino acids. Trimming left V 5 bases short and J 4 bases short, with 17 bases between. In DNA, the CDR3 is TGTGCCAGTAGTCGGATCGACAGACGAGCCACTGAAGCTTTCTTT. This sequence encodes CASSRIDRRATEAFF.

V and J are TRBV6-5 and TRBJ1-1; 7 nucleotides agree with TRBD1. Germline values: CDR1 MNHEY, CDR2 SVGAGI. The CDR3 has 13 residues. J lost 4 bases, V lost 5 bases, and 4 bases had no gene match. CDR3 coding DNA: TGTGCCAGCAGTCCCGGGACAGTCACTGAAGCTTTCTTT. Protein product: CASSPGTVTEAFF.

The chain is built from TRBV4-2 and TRBJ1-3; D unresolved. Trimming cost V 0 bases and J 2 bases, with 11 bases left between them. The CDR3 contains 16 residues. CDR1 is LGHNA, CDR2 YNFKEQ, per germline. This chain's CDR3 is CASSQDQAGTGNTIYF. CDR3 DNA: TGTGCCAGCAGCCAAGATCAGGCAGGCACTGGAAACACCATATATTTT.

The V gene is TRBV28, the J gene TRBJ1-3; maybe TRBD1 (5 bases). There are 13 residues in the CDR3. Trimming removed 8 bases at V and 3 bases at J, with 11 bases between. Germline V gene lookup returns CDR1 MDHEN and CDR2 SYDVKM. This chain's CDR3 is CASGLGGGNTIYF. Here the CDR3 DNA reads TGTGCCAGCGGCCTCGGGGGTGGAAACACCATATATTTT. The full variable domain, completed using reference TRBV28 and TRBJ1-3, is DVKVTQSSRYLVKRTGEKVFLECVQDMDHENMFWYRQDPGLGLRLIYFSYDVKMKEKGDIPEGYSVSREKKERFSLILESASTNQTSMYLCASGLGGGNTIYFGEGSWLTVV.